These 17 T cell receptor beta chains came from one sample sequenced in a study of beta chain features in type 1 diabetes. What was sequenced were expressed TCRB transcripts, since all of the isolated RNA had been reverse transcribed. The protocol was immunoSEQ multiplex PCR, while the TCRdb copy is restricted to in-frame clones and leaves out a portion. Of almost 250,000 clones detected, roughly 13% appear once; the ten largest clones hold around 0.026%. The sequenced sample was naive CD4+ T cells from blood. Every receptor here comes from a woman aged 40 to 50 in good health.

This chain uses TRBV12-5 with TRBJ1-5, with D tentatively TRBD1 (6 bases). The germline gives CDR1 LGHNT, CDR2 FRNRAP. The CDR3 is 16 amino acids. Trimming left V 8 bases short and J 1 base short, with 18 bases between. The CDR3 reads CASPSSTGLSNQPQHF. In nucleotides, the CDR3 is TGTGCTAGTCCTTCCTCGACAGGTCTAAGCAATCAGCCCCAGCATTTT. The full variable domain, its missing parts supplied by reference TRBV12-5 and TRBJ1-5, is DARVTQTPRHKVTEMGQEVTMRCQPILGHNTVFWYRQTMMQGLELLAYFRNRAPLDDSGMPKDRFSAEMPDATLATLKIQPSEPRDSAVYFCASPSSTGLSNQPQHFGDGTRLSIL.

The rearrangement joins TRBV27 to TRBJ1-5; D gene unclear. This CDR3 spans 14 amino acids. CDR1 and CDR2 from the germline V gene are MNHEY and SMNVEV (reference sequence). V was shortened by 6 bases and J by 7 bases, with 16 bases between the two germline ends. The CDR3 protein is CASSMNTDWQPQHF. CDR3 sequence (DNA): TGTGCCAGCAGCATGAACACCGATTGGCAGCCCCAGCATTTT.

This clone was picked up a small number of times. The genes are TRBV9 and TRBJ2-1; 10 nucleotides line up with TRBD2. From germline, CDR1 is SGDLS and CDR2 YYNGEE. The CDR3 consists of 16 residues. The V segment lost 0 bases and the J segment 4 bases; nucleotides outside the gene matches: 4. This CDR3 reads CASSVGRAGGYNEQFF. The CDR3 nucleotides read TGTGCCAGCAGCGTAGGTCGAGCGGGGGGGTACAATGAGCAGTTCTTC.

This clone was counted between two and nine times. This rearrangement joins TRBV25-1 to TRBJ2-7; tentative D call: TRBD1 (6 bases). The CDR3 is made up of 13 amino acids. Deletions cut 3 bases from V and 6 bases from J, with 12 bases between. Per germline, CDR1 MGHDK and CDR2 SYGVNS. CDR3 in amino acids: CASSDNRVGEQYF. The CDR3 bases are TGTGCCAGCAGTGACAACAGGGTCGGCGAGCAGTACTTC.

The chain carries TRBV5-1 and TRBJ2-7; 8 nucleotides line up with TRBD1. V lost 2 bases, J lost 4 bases, and 5 bases stayed unmatched. The CDR3 spans 14 residues. Germline V gene lookup returns CDR1 SGHRS and CDR2 YFSETQ. The CDR3 protein is CASSFSGGSYEQYF. The CDR3 DNA sequence: TGCGCCAGCAGCTTTTCAGGGGGCAGTTACGAGCAGTACTTC.

This clone was observed a handful of times. The CDR3 reads CASSAPGQVNEQYF. In DNA, the CDR3 is TGTGCCAGCAGTGCCCCGGGACAGGTCAACGAGCAGTACTTC. This sequence joins TRBV25-1 and TRBJ2-7; 8 bases fit TRBD1. The V segment lost 4 bases and the J segment 5 bases; nucleotides outside the gene matches: 7. The germline CDR1 and CDR2 sequences are MGHDK and SYGVNS. This CDR3 region has 14 residues.

The genes are TRBV6-5 and TRBJ2-1, with D maybe TRBD2 (5 bases). Germline lookup yields CDR1 MNHEY and CDR2 SVGAGI. Deletions cut 2 bases from V and 5 bases from J, with 16 bases between. This CDR3 is 16 amino acids long. CDR3 sequence: CASSYRGSGLHNEQFF. The CDR3 coding sequence is TGTGCCAGCAGTTACAGAGGTTCGGGGTTGCACAATGAGCAGTTCTTC.

The CDR3 sequence: CASSNQQGNTEAFF. DNA of the CDR3: TGTGCCAGCAGCAATCAACAGGGGAACACTGAAGCTTTCTTT. The rearrangement joins TRBV7-8 to TRBJ1-1; tentatively, D is TRBD1 (6 bases). CDR3 length: 14 residues. V dropped 5 bases and J dropped 1 base, with 11 bases sitting between them. Germline lookup yields CDR1 SGHVS and CDR2 FQNEAQ. Using reference TRBV7-8 and TRBJ1-1 for the parts outside the CDR3, the full variable domain is GAGVSQSPRYKVAKRGQDVALRCDPISGHVSLFWYQQALGQGPEFLTYFQNEAQLDKSGLPSDRFFAERPEGSVSTLKIQRTQQEDSAVYLCASSNQQGNTEAFFGQGTRLTVV.

V gene TRBV9 combines with J gene TRBJ2-7, with D perhaps TRBD2 (6 bases). Per germline, CDR1 SGDLS and CDR2 YYNGEE. The CDR3 extends over 15 amino acids. V lost 2 bases, J lost 2 bases, and 14 bases lay in between. The CDR3 reads CASSVGLATTYEQYF. Here the CDR3 DNA reads TGTGCCAGCAGCGTTGGCCTAGCGACTACCTACGAGCAGTACTTC.

There are a few counts of this clone. The chain uses TRBV5-6 and TRBJ2-6; D is undetermined. The germline V gene encodes CDR1 SGHDT and CDR2 YYEEEE. The CDR3 contains 13 residues. The ends were cut back, 5 bases at V and 1 base at J, with 4 bases in the middle. The CDR3 DNA is TGTGCCAGCAGTTTATCTGGGGCCAACGTCCTGACTTTC. Its translation: CASSLSGANVLTF.

The chain joins TRBV5-1 to TRBJ2-5, with 7 bases lining up with TRBD2. The CDR3 consists of 14 residues. Germline CDR1 reads SGHRS; CDR2 reads YFSETQ. V shed 4 bases and J 5 bases; nucleotides not matched to a gene: 8. CDR3 in amino acids: CASSQNSGGETQYF. The CDR3, as DNA: TGCGCCAGCAGCCAAAATTCCGGGGGGGAGACCCAGTACTTC.

This clone was found a few times. The rearrangement uses TRBV18 and TRBJ2-2; 9 nucleotides match TRBD2. Germline V gives CDR1 KGHSH, CDR2 LQKENI. The CDR3 spans 16 residues. V was clipped by 1 base and J by 7 bases; unmatched bases: 7. The CDR3: CASSPLLAGDVGELFF. DNA for the CDR3: TGTGCCAGCTCACCACTTTTAGCGGGGGACGTCGGGGAGCTGTTTTTT.

The rearrangement links TRBV9 to TRBJ1-2, with 10 bases that match TRBD1. Trimming took 3 bases from V and 5 from J; bases not matched to a gene: 7. Germline loops: CDR1 SGDLS, CDR2 YYNGEE. The CDR3 extends over 15 amino acids. CDR3 amino acids: CASSDRDRGVYGYTF. In nucleotides, the CDR3 is TGTGCCAGCAGCGACCGGGACAGGGGAGTTTATGGCTACACCTTC. Together with reference TRBV9 and TRBJ1-2, the CDR3 gives the full variable domain: DSGVTQTPKHLITATGQRVTLRCSPRSGDLSVYWYQQSLDQGLQFLIQYYNGEERAKGNILERFSAQQFPDLHSELNLSSLELGDSALYFCASSDRDRGVYGYTFGSGTRLTVV.

The chain combines TRBV18 with TRBJ1-3; no reliable D call. Trimming took 7 bases from V and 0 from J, leaving 10 bases between them. This CDR3 has 14 amino acids. CDR1 is KGHSH and CDR2 is LQKENI in the germline V gene. CDR3 nucleotides: TGTGCCAGCTACCTCACTGACTCTGGAAACACCATATATTTT. This codes for CASYLTDSGNTIYF.

This clone has more than one count but fewer than ten. The V call is TRBV25-1, the J call TRBJ2-3; 11 positions agree with TRBD2. Germline values: CDR1 MGHDK, CDR2 SYGVNS. J was trimmed by 2 bases and V by 5 bases; bases with no gene match: 9. There are 17 residues in the CDR3. The CDR3 spells CASSPFPLAGATDTQYF. CDR3 DNA: TGTGCCAGCAGTCCTTTTCCACTAGCGGGGGCCACAGATACGCAGTATTTT.

The chain recombines TRBV15 with TRBJ2-5; 7 nucleotides line up with TRBD2. CDR1 LNHNV and CDR2 YYDKDF come from the germline V gene (reference sequence). The J segment lost 11 bases and the V segment lost 0 bases, leaving 6 bases of the junction unmatched. The CDR3 contains 13 residues. CDR3 loop: CATSRDRAGEQYF. In nucleotides, the CDR3 is TGTGCCACCAGCAGAGATCGGGCGGGGGAGCAGTACTTC. Full variable domain (missing parts from reference TRBV15 and TRBJ2-5): DAMVIQNPRYQVTQFGKPVTLSCSQTLNHNVMYWYQQKSSQAPKLLFHYYDKDFNNEADTPDNFQSRRPNTSFCFLDIRSPGLGDTAMYLCATSRDRAGEQYFGPGTRLLVL.

The gene calls are TRBV5-6 and TRBJ2-3; 11 bases agree with TRBD2. Germline-derived CDR1 and CDR2 are SGHDT and YYEEEE. V lost 2 bases to trimming and J lost 7 bases; unmatched junction nucleotides: 9. The length of the CDR3 is 16 residues. The CDR3 sequence is CASSFYSGGASYTQYF. CDR3 DNA: TGTGCCAGCAGCTTCTATAGCGGGGGGGCCTCGTATACGCAGTATTTT.